Included here is one T cell receptor beta chain sequence, with context. These data come from a study of blood T cell repertoires in COVID-19. TCRdb keeps only in-frame clones here, not all; method: immunoSEQ multiplex PCR. Here the sample spans 40,000 to 55,000 clones, over 85% being singletons. V gave up 1 base and J gave up 8 bases; unmatched junction bases: 4. CDR1 LGHDT and CDR2 YNNKEL come from the germline V gene (reference sequence). The CDR3 has 15 residues. The TCR originated in a woman aged 80 or over with acute or convalescent COVID-19. Sequencing used peripheral blood. The chain combines TRBV3-1 (or the pseudogene TRBV3-2) with TRBJ2-1, with 11 bases fitting TRBD2. The CDR3 loop reads CASSQVSGGVDEQFF. The CDR3 DNA follows: TGTGCCAGCAGCCAAGTTAGCGGGGGGGTTGATGAGCAGTTCTTC.